This TCR beta chain is from a study of T-cell reconstitution after alpha-beta-depleted transplantation in children. Preparation of the TCRbeta library used unique molecular identifiers. TCRdb called the PCR reads again in MiXCR, with one record for every CDR3 protein. The table shows fewer than 130,000 distinct CDR3 sequences, with about a tenth occurring only once. This clonotype has a single count. The origin of this receptor is a human donor who donated a stem cell graft to a child with acute lymphoblastic leukemia. The input for sequencing was PBMCs from the stem cell graft donor, taken from the stem cell graft.

DNA for the CDR3: TGTGCCAGCAGCTTGGGGAGGGGGCGGAACTACGAGCAGTACTTC. Translated, it gives CASSLGRGRNYEQYF. The chain carries TRBV7-2 and TRBJ2-7, with D possibly called TRBD1 or TRBD2 (7 bases each). Trimming left V 3 bases short and J 3 bases short, with 15 bases between. CDR1 and CDR2 from the germline V gene are SGHTA and FQGNSA. There are 15 residues in the CDR3.